The 24 T cell receptor beta chains below all came from one sample that was sequenced in a study of neoadjuvant anti-PD-1 for oral cavity cancer. Here immunoSEQ multiplex PCR was the method, and the copy in TCRdb shows in-frame clones only, minus some. The table shows around 7,500 clones, with 62% occurring only once. As to time point: after neoadjuvant nivolumab, at surgical resection. The sample in question was PBMCs, obtained after nivolumab (anti-PD-1) treatment. The receptors originated from a person aged 35-79 years with oral cavity squamous cell carcinoma.

The chain links TRBV7-2 to TRBJ2-6; D unclear. The CDR3 runs to 15 residues. Looked up from germline, CDR1 is SGHTA and CDR2 is FQGNSA. V lost 0 bases to trimming and J lost 3 bases, with 6 bases between them. The CDR3 region is CASSLAKDGANVLTF. The CDR3 region has the DNA TGTGCCAGCAGCTTAGCGAAAGATGGGGCCAACGTCCTGACTTTC.

This clone was recorded a few times. The rearrangement joins TRBV2 to TRBJ1-2; the D gene is possibly TRBD1 (5 bases). This CDR3 has 14 residues. Deletions cut 6 bases from V and 7 bases from J, with 18 bases between. Per the germline V gene, CDR1 is SNHLY and CDR2 is FYNNEI. The CDR3 is CASRTLWDQAGYTF. In nucleotides, the CDR3 is TGTGCCAGCAGGACATTGTGGGACCAGGCTGGCTACACCTTC.

The chain has TRBV2 and TRBJ1-2; D perhaps matches TRBD1 (6 bases). Trimming stripped 4 bases from V and 2 bases from J, with 8 bases between. The germline V gene has CDR1 SNHLY and CDR2 FYNNEI. The CDR3 consists of 13 residues. Written as DNA, the CDR3 is TGTGCCAGCAGTGGCGGACAGAACTATGGCTACACCTTC. Its translation: CASSGGQNYGYTF.

This clone was seen only once. The V call is TRBV7-9, the J call TRBJ1-1, with a weak D call TRBD1 (5 bases). The germline V gene encodes CDR1 SEHNR and CDR2 FQNEAQ (reference sequence). The V and J ends lost 1 base and 1 base respectively, with 13 bases between them. This CDR3 region has 16 residues. The chain's CDR3 is CASSLEGRGANTEAFF. In DNA, the CDR3 is TGTGCCAGCAGCTTAGAGGGACGGGGCGCGAACACTGAAGCTTTCTTT.

The CDR3 coding sequence is TGTGCCAGCAGTTTATCGACGGCCACCTATGGCTACACCTTC. Residues: CASSLSTATYGYTF. The rearrangement links TRBV27 to TRBJ1-2; D call uncertain. V lost 0 bases to trimming and J lost 4 bases, with 9 bases between them. This CDR3 is 14 amino acids long. Per germline, CDR1 MNHEY and CDR2 SMNVEV (reference sequence).

The chain recombines TRBV6-5 with TRBJ2-1, with no clear D. The CDR3 has 13 residues. Trimming took 2 bases from V and 9 from J, leaving 11 bases between them. Per germline, CDR1 MNHEY and CDR2 SVGAGI. The CDR3 DNA reads as TGTGCCAGCAGTTACCGACTGGGCGGTGAGCAGTTCTTC. The encoded protein is CASSYRLGGEQFF.

The chain links TRBV10-2 to TRBJ1-5; TRBD1 aligns across 9 bases. The length of the CDR3 is 15 residues. Germline lookup yields CDR1 WSHSY and CDR2 SAAADI. V gave up 4 bases and J gave up 6 bases; unmatched junction bases: 7. The CDR3 sequence is CASSGPGQGGQPQHF. The CDR3 bases are TGCGCCAGCAGTGGGCCGGGACAGGGAGGTCAGCCCCAGCATTTT.

CDR3 sequence reads: CASSSVGQGDQETQYF. CDR3 nucleotide sequence: TGTGCCAGCAGCTCCGTCGGGCAGGGTGACCAAGAGACCCAGTACTTC. The chain joins TRBV11-3 to TRBJ2-5, with D perhaps matching TRBD1 (5 bases). This CDR3 contains 16 residues. V lost 4 bases and J 0 bases, leaving 15 bases between the germline ends. The germline CDR1 and CDR2 sequences are SGHNT and YENEEA.

The chain links TRBV11-2 to TRBJ1-4; maybe TRBD1 (6 bases). Germline values: CDR1 SGHAT, CDR2 FQNNGV. Trimming took off 3 bases at V and 6 bases at J, with 17 bases between the two ends. The CDR3 has 16 amino acids. DNA of the CDR3: TGTGCCAGCAGCTTTGGCCGGGGGCGAGGGGATGAAAAACTGTTTTTT. Translation gives CASSFGRGRGDEKLFF.

This rearrangement joins TRBV6-5 to TRBJ1-1; TRBD1 might be the D (5 bases). V was trimmed by 5 bases and J by 3 bases, leaving 16 bases between them. Per the germline V gene, CDR1 is MNHEY and CDR2 is SVGAGI. This CDR3 is 15 amino acids long. The CDR3 spells CASSRTPVGDTEAFF. The CDR3 DNA is TGTGCCAGCAGTCGGACACCCGTCGGGGACACTGAAGCTTTCTTT.

This chain connects TRBV6-1 to TRBJ2-7, with TRBD1 as a possible D gene (6 bases). CDR1 is MNHNS and CDR2 is SASEGT in the germline V gene. This CDR3 is 16 amino acids long. V was trimmed by 4 bases and J by 1 base, leaving 17 bases between them. CDR3 bases: TGTGCCAGCAGTGCAGGGGCCAGCCTTTTATCCTACGAGCAGTACTTC. Translation gives CASSAGASLLSYEQYF.

This rearrangement joins TRBV5-6 to TRBJ2-7; tentative D call: TRBD2 (5 bases). The V end was cut by 4 bases, the J end by 5 bases, with 19 bases between. The CDR3 is 15 residues long. The V gene's germline CDR1 is SGHDT and CDR2 YYEEEE. CDR3 bases: TGTGCCAGCAGCGACCTTGGGCCCTTGGGAGACGAGCAGTACTTC. Its protein is CASSDLGPLGDEQYF.

The rearrangement links TRBV7-9 to TRBJ1-1; D gene ambiguous. This CDR3 is built from 13 residues. The germline V and J ends were trimmed by 0 bases and 11 bases, with 13 bases remaining between them. Germline V gene data show CDR1 as SEHNR and CDR2 as FQNEAQ (reference sequence). The CDR3 here is CASSLASPLEAFF. The CDR3 DNA reads as TGTGCCAGCAGCTTAGCGTCCCCACTCGAGGCTTTCTTT.

This clone was seen more than once but under ten times. The chain employs TRBV7-8 and TRBJ2-3; TRBD1 agrees at 11 bases. The germline V gene has CDR1 SGHVS and CDR2 FQNEAQ. V shed 1 base and J 6 bases; nucleotides not matched to a gene: 3. The CDR3 runs to 15 residues. The CDR3 DNA is TGTGCCAGCAGCTTAGGGACAGGGGGCAGCGATACGCAGTATTTT. Protein sequence: CASSLGTGGSDTQYF.

This clone was recorded once. V gene TRBV7-9 combines with J gene TRBJ2-5; 8 nucleotides match TRBD2. The CDR3 contains 15 residues. Per germline, CDR1 SEHNR and CDR2 FQNEAQ (reference sequence). V lost 2 bases and J lost 2; bases outside the gene matches: 4. The CDR3 is CASSLRRGAQETQYF. CDR3 DNA: TGTGCCAGCAGCTTAAGGCGGGGGGCTCAAGAGACCCAGTACTTC.

The CDR3: CASSADRPGTVSYNEQFF. The DNA of the CDR3 is TGTGCCAGCAGTGCGGACCGACCCGGGACGGTATCCTACAATGAGCAGTTCTTC. This chain uses TRBV6-1 with TRBJ2-1, with D tentatively TRBD1 or TRBD2 (5 bases each). CDR1 and CDR2 from the germline V gene are MNHNS and SASEGT. V shed 4 bases and J shed 1 base, with 20 bases lying between them. CDR3 length: 18 residues.

The chain is built from TRBV2 and TRBJ1-3; 9 positions agree with TRBD1. V lost 8 bases, J lost 4 bases, and 6 bases stayed unmatched. Germline V gives CDR1 SNHLY, CDR2 FYNNEI. CDR3 length: 14 residues. CDR3: CASLRTGAGNTIYF. The DNA for the CDR3 is TGTGCCAGCCTTCGGACAGGGGCGGGAAACACCATATATTTT.

This chain links TRBV5-4 with TRBJ1-2, with TRBD1 identical over 9 bases. The junction had 3 bases not matched to a gene; V was cut back by 1 base and J by 5 bases. Germline V gene lookup returns CDR1 SGHNT and CDR2 YYREEE (reference sequence). This CDR3 has 14 residues. CDR3: CASSLYGTGYGYTF. Here the CDR3 DNA reads TGTGCCAGCAGCTTGTATGGGACAGGGTATGGCTACACCTTC. Drawing the rest from reference TRBV5-4 and TRBJ1-2, the complete variable domain is ETGVTQSPTHLIKTRGQQVTLRCSSQSGHNTVSWYQQALGQGPQFIFQYYREEENGRGNFPPRFSGLQFPNYSSELNVNALELDDSALYLCASSLYGTGYGYTFGSGTRLTVV.

The genes are TRBV6-1 and TRBJ1-5; 7 bases line up with TRBD1. The germline V gene has CDR1 MNHNS and CDR2 SASEGT. The J segment lost 4 bases and the V segment lost 10 bases, leaving 10 bases of the junction unmatched. This CDR3 has 14 residues. CDR3 sequence (DNA): TGTGCCACCGGCCTTGGACAGGTTAATCAGCCCCAGCATTTT. It yields the protein CATGLGQVNQPQHF.

The chain combines TRBV5-1 with TRBJ2-5; 7 nucleotides agree with TRBD1. CDR1 SGHRS and CDR2 YFSETQ come from the germline V gene. The junction had 4 bases not matched to a gene; V was cut back by 4 bases and J by 4 bases. The CDR3 totals 13 residues. CDR3 loop: CASSINRGETQYF. As DNA, the CDR3 is TGCGCCAGCAGCATAAACAGGGGAGAGACCCAGTACTTC.

The chain links TRBV7-9 to TRBJ2-3; 7 bases line up with TRBD2. Germline lookup yields CDR1 SEHNR and CDR2 FQNEAQ (reference sequence). The CDR3 loop spans 16 amino acids. The J segment lost 4 bases and the V segment lost 4 bases, leaving 11 bases of the junction unmatched. CDR3 DNA sequence: TGTGCCAGCAGCTCGTCCGCCGGGGGGAGTTCAGATACGCAGTATTTT. Its translation: CASSSSAGGSSDTQYF.

This chain connects TRBV19 to TRBJ1-2; 7 bases align to TRBD1. This CDR3 spans 15 amino acids. Germline CDR1 and CDR2: LNHDA and SQIVND (reference sequence). Unmatched junction bases numbered 10, after V lost 2 bases and J lost 7 bases. CDR3 bases: TGTGCCAGTAGTATATTGGCACAGGGGCGTCGTGGCTACACCTTC. Its translation: CASSILAQGRRGYTF.

The chain combines TRBV28 with TRBJ2-7; 12 bases are shared with TRBD1. CDR1 and CDR2 (germline): MDHEN, SYDVKM. The CDR3 covers 15 residues. The V gene end was trimmed by 4 bases and the J gene end by 6 bases; junction bases not matched to a gene: 7. CDR3 bases: TGTGCCAGCAGTTCCGCCGGGACAGGGGGCTTCGAGCAGTACTTC. Amino acid sequence: CASSSAGTGGFEQYF.

J is TRBJ2-3 and V is TRBV7-9; TRBD1 matches at 7 bases. The CDR3 runs to 16 residues. Per the germline V gene, CDR1 is SEHNR and CDR2 is FQNEAQ (reference sequence). The J segment lost 4 bases and the V segment lost 6 bases, leaving 13 bases of the junction unmatched. CDR3 nucleotide sequence: TGTGCCAGCAGAGTAGGGGGACAGTCTGCCGCAGATACGCAGTATTTT. This gives the protein CASRVGGQSAADTQYF.